This TCR beta chain originates from a study of type 1 regulatory T cells. Study overall: T-allo10 is an in vitro-generated, Tr1-enriched CD4 T cell product specific for alloantigen.

V lost 6 bases and J lost 3, with 12 bases in between. Germline V gene lookup returns CDR1 DFQATT and CDR2 SNEGSKA (reference sequence). CDR3 size: 12 residues. As concerns this clonotype: Its antigen is not known.

One entry per CDR3 protein results from TCRdb running MiXCR on the reads. The table includes approximately 72,000 distinct CDR3 sequences, approximately 64% detected once. Graft donor-derived T-allo10 cells were described as host-alloantigen-specific, anergic, and alloantigen-specifically suppressive. The specimen was cultured T cells, either the whole culture or a sorted T cell fraction (not recorded which). As to subset: Tr1-enriched cell product generated in vitro against host alloantigens. The chain uses TRBV20-1 and TRBJ2-7; the D call may be TRBD1 or TRBD2 (5 bases each). This sequence was found in a human donor in good health. The chain's CDR3 is CSARDVGYEQYF. The CDR3, as DNA: TGCAGTGCGAGGGACGTGGGCTACGAGCAGTACTTC.